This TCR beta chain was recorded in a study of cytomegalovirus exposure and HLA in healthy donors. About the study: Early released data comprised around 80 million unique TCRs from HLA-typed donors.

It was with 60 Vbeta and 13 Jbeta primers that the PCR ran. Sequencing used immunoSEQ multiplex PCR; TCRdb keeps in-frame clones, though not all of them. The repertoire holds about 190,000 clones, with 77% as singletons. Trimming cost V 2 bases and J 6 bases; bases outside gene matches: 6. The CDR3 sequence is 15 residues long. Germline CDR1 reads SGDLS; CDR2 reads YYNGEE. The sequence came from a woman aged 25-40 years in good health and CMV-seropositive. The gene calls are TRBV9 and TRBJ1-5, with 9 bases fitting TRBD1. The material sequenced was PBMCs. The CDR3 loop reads CASSVGGQGFQPQHF. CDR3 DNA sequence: TGTGCCAGCAGCGTCGGTGGACAGGGGTTTCAGCCCCAGCATTTT.